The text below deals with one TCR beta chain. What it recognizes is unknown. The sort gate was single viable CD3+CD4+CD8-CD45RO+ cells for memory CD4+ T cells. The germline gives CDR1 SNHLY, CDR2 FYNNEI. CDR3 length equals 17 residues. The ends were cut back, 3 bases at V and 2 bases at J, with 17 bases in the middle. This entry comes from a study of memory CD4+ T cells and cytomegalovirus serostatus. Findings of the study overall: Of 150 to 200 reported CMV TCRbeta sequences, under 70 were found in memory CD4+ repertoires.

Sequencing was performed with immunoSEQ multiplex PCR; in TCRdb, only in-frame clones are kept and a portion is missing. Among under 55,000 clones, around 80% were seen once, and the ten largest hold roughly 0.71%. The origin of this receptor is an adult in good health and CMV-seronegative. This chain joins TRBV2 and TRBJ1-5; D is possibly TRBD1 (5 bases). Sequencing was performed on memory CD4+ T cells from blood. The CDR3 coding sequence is TGTGCCAGCAGTGAGGTGGGGACGTCCAGGGGCAATCAGCCCCAGCATTTT. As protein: CASSEVGTSRGNQPQHF.